The present T cell receptor (beta chain) was sequenced within a study of CD8 T cells in Susac syndrome. Whole-study findings and limits: The authors acknowledged that the study's TCR sequencing and HLA analysis involved relatively few individuals.

Reverse transcription used 0.5 to 1 ug RNA and random hexamers. Amplification of TCR beta CDR3 spanned 54 Vbeta and 13 Jbeta via immunoSEQ multiplex PCR. TCRdb reprocessed the immunoSEQ multiplex PCR reads with MiXCR, giving one entry per CDR3 protein. The profile covers under 200,000 distinct CDR3 sequences, with about 91% appearing a single time and around 0.079% taken by the ten largest. About this clonotype itself: Its cognate antigen is unknown.

Germline values: CDR1 KGHDR, CDR2 SFDVKD. The CDR3 loop spans 15 amino acids. Trimming stripped 3 bases from V and 4 bases from J, with 11 bases between. Sequencing of TCR beta, carried out with a high-throughput approach, was applied to CD8+ and CD4+ T cells from the blood. TEMRA cells were FACS-enriched, and CD8+ and CD4+ T cells were isolated negatively. V usage is TRBV24-1 and J usage is TRBJ1-4, with a tentative D call TRBD1 (5 bases). What was sequenced was CD4+ T cells from PBMCs. The TCR was taken from a human donor in good health. DNA for the CDR3: TGTGCCACCAGTGATCCGGGACCGGATAATGAAAAACTGTTTTTT. Its translation is CATSDPGPDNEKLFF.